Each of the 2 T cell receptor beta chains below was sequenced from the same sample in a study of CD8+CD57+ T cells in acquired aplastic anemia. The template for TCR beta VDJ and CDR3 sequence profiling was genomic DNA. MiXCR was run by TCRdb on the reads, yielding one entry per CDR3 protein. The sample lists fewer than 250,000 distinct CDR3 sequences, 50% to 55% seen once, with around a sixth in the top ten. The sequencing sample was made of sorted CD4+, CD8+, or CD8+CD57+ T cells (not recorded which) from PBMCs. The receptor source for this set is a human donor in good health, serving as a control.

The chain has TRBV12-3 or TRBV12-4 and TRBJ1-6, with 12 bases aligning to TRBD1. The CDR3 totals 15 residues. Trimming removed 5 bases from V and 8 bases from J; junction bases left unmatched: 4. The CDR3 is CASSARDRGHSPLHF. CDR3 bases: TGTGCCAGCAGTGCCCGGGACAGGGGGCATTCACCCCTCCACTTT.

The chain joins TRBV18 to TRBJ1-5, with TRBD1 as a possible D gene (6 bases). V lost 5 bases to trimming and J lost 6 bases, with 11 bases between them. The CDR3 loop spans 13 amino acids. The germline CDR1 and CDR2 sequences are KGHSH and LQKENI. The CDR3 bases are TGTGCCAGCTCAACATCGGACAGTCAGCCCCAGCATTTT. The encoded protein is CASSTSDSQPQHF. The entire variable domain, with the rest obtained from reference TRBV18 and TRBJ1-5, is as follows: NAGVMQNPRHLVRRRGQEARLRCSPMKGHSHVYWYRQLPEEGLKFMVYLQKENIIDESGMPKERFSAEFPKEGPSILRIQQVVRGDSAAYFCASSTSDSQPQHFGDGTRLSIL.